This T cell receptor beta chain was documented in a study of T-cell memory formation after mild COVID-19. Study-level findings and limits: The study detected some responding clones in pre-infection memory, suggesting cross-reactive memory joined. Whether second-wave clones peaking at day 37 were SARS-CoV-2 specific went unconfirmed. Clones that contracted from day 15 to 85 had balanced CD4/CD8; later expanders were CD4+ biased.

Comments on this clonotype: Its cognate antigen is unknown.

Barcoded TCR alpha and TCR beta cDNA libraries with UMIs came from 5'RACE using constant-segment primers. TCRdb passed the 5' RACE reads through MiXCR, listing each CDR3 protein once. In the table there are a few hundred thousand distinct CDR3 sequences, just under 20% of which are singletons. The sequencing input was PBMCs or a T cell subset sorted from them (not recorded which). The clonotype originates from a man aged 18-30 years who had mild COVID-19 (a few samples of this study predate the infection). Cell type and time point are not known.

The CDR3 DNA reads as TGTGCCAGCAGCTCGGGGCGAGCGGGGATCCCCCACGAGCAGTACTTC. This codes for CASSSGRAGIPHEQYF. The chain uses TRBV11-2 and TRBJ2-7, with 7 nucleotides matching TRBD2. The CDR3 length is 16 residues. Losses at the gene ends were 4 bases for V and 5 bases for J; bases not matched to a gene: 14. Germline V lookup: CDR1 SGHAT, CDR2 FQNNGV.